These 8 T cell receptor beta chains were all obtained from the same sample, sequenced in a study of T cell responses to AZD1222 COVID-19 vaccine. Produced via immunoSEQ multiplex PCR; TCRdb's table is partial and in-frame only. The table has fewer than 200,000 clones, about 91% seen once. The sample was peripheral blood, taken on day 0 of AZD1222 vaccination. The receptor source for this set is an adult in good health.

The CDR3 protein is CASSEANREETQYF. As DNA, the CDR3 is TGTGCCAGCAGTGAAGCGAACAGGGAAGAGACCCAGTACTTC. The V gene is TRBV6-1, the J gene TRBJ2-5, with D maybe TRBD1 (6 bases). The CDR3 length is 14 residues. Between the trimmed V and J ends, which lost 0 bases and 3 bases, there was a span of 8 bases. The V gene's germline CDR1 is MNHNS and CDR2 SASEGT.

The chain employs TRBV19 and TRBJ2-5; D gene ambiguous. Germline CDR1 and CDR2: LNHDA and SQIVND (reference sequence). The V and J ends lost 1 base and 7 bases respectively, with 16 bases between them. This CDR3 is built from 15 residues. CDR3 amino acids: CASSIVSQDPGTQYF. The CDR3 nucleotides are TGTGCCAGTAGTATAGTATCCCAGGACCCCGGGACCCAGTACTTC.

This chain connects TRBV7-3 to TRBJ2-1; D is unclear. V lost 5 bases and J 9 bases, leaving 11 bases between the germline ends. There are 12 residues in the CDR3. Germline V CDR1 and CDR2: SGHTA, FQGTGA. CDR3 sequence (DNA): TGTGCCAGCAGCCCTACGGGTGGTGAGCAGTTCTTC. Amino acids: CASSPTGGEQFF.

V usage is TRBV7-3 and J usage is TRBJ2-2; TRBD1 matches 10 bases. V dropped 3 bases and J dropped 3; count of bases not matched to a gene: 1. The CDR3 is 15 residues long. Per germline, CDR1 SGHTA and CDR2 FQGTGA. CDR3 amino acids: CASSLGTGDTGELFF. CDR3 sequence (DNA): TGTGCCAGCAGCTTGGGGACAGGGGACACCGGGGAGCTGTTTTTT.

The chain combines TRBV10-3 with TRBJ2-2, with 7 bases aligning to TRBD1. After removal of 4 bases from V and 4 bases from J, the junction contained 3 bases not matched to a gene. CDR1 is ENHRY, CDR2 SYGVKD, per germline. The CDR3 runs 14 residues. Here the CDR3 DNA reads TGTGCCATCAGTGGACAGGGTGTCACCGGGGAGCTGTTTTTT. Translated, it gives CAISGQGVTGELFF.

This clone has more than one count but fewer than ten. The gene calls are TRBV9 and TRBJ1-2; 7 nucleotides agree with TRBD1. The CDR3 consists of 16 residues. The V gene end was trimmed by 2 bases and the J gene end by 6 bases; junction bases not matched to a gene: 13. Germline V lookup: CDR1 SGDLS, CDR2 YYNGEE. Written as DNA, the CDR3 is TGTGCCAGCAGCGTCTCCGGGACAGCGATCGGGGATGGCTACACCTTC. Amino acids: CASSVSGTAIGDGYTF.

This chain joins TRBV6-6 and TRBJ2-1; D gene unclear. CDR1 is MNHNY, CDR2 SVGAGI, per germline (reference sequence). Trimming shortened V by 5 bases and J by 5 bases, and 22 bases separated the two germline ends. The CDR3 runs to 17 residues. The CDR3 sequence is CASSPGLSTRPHNEQFF. CDR3 nucleotide sequence: TGTGCCAGCAGTCCAGGTCTCTCGACCCGCCCCCACAATGAGCAGTTCTTC.

The chain recombines TRBV11-3 with TRBJ2-3; D is perhaps TRBD2 (7 bases). There are 14 residues in the CDR3. V shed 5 bases and J shed 0 bases, with 9 bases lying between them. Germline V gene sequence: CDR1 SGHNT, CDR2 YENEEA. DNA for the CDR3: TGTGCCAGCAGCGGGGGGGCTAGCACAGATACGCAGTATTTT. It yields the protein CASSGGASTDTQYF.